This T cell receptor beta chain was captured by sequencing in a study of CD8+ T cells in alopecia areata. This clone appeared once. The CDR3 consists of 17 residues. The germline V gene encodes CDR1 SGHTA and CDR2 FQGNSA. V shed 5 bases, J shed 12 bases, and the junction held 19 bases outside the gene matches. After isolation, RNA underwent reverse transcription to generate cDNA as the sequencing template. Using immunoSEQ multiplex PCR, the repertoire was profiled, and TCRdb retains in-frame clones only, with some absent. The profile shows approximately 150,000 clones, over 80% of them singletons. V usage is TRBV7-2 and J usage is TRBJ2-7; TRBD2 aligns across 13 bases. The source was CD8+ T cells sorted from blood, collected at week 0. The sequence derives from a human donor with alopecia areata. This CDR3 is CASSPGLAGETYEGLYF. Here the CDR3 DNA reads TGTGCCAGCAGCCCTGGACTAGCGGGAGAGACCTACGAAGGTCTGTACTTC.